The rows below give T cell receptor beta chains drawn from one sample of a study of T cells after yellow fever vaccination. Each CDR3 protein gets one entry after TCRdb re-called the 5' RACE reads with MiXCR. The table records 620,000 or so distinct CDR3 sequences, about 12% of them present only once. Specimen: PBMCs, collected on the day of the yellow fever booster vaccination. The receptors were sampled from a man younger than 45 who received the YFV17D yellow fever vaccine. Each CDR3 is given with its conserved first and last residue. The D gene is left open where the match is weak. A row's size may be missing; if present it is once, few, many or a size class.

>TRBV1|TRBJ2-1|.|.
TGCACCAGCAGCCAAGCTCCGGGACTAGCGGGAGGACCGCCCCACAATGAGCAGTTCTTC
CTSSQAPGLAGGPPHNEQFF
>TRBV7-2|TRBJ2-2|.|.
TGTGCCAGCAGCGGGCGTGTCACCGGGGAGCTGTTTTTT
CASSGRVTGELFF
>TRBV28|TRBJ1-2|TRBD1|.
TGTGCCAGCAGAGATCCGGGACAGGGAATCTATGGCTACACCTTC
CASRDPGQGIYGYTF
>TRBV5-1|TRBJ2-1|TRBD2|few
TGCGCCAGCAGCTCCCGGACTAGTACCTACAATGAGCAGTTCTTC
CASSSRTSTYNEQFF
>TRBV6-1|TRBJ2-3|.|few
TGTGCCAGCGATACCAGGTCTCTTTTTGATACGCAGTATTTT
CASDTRSLFDTQYF
>TRBV5-5|TRBJ2-5|TRBD1|few
TGTGCCAGCAGCGTGACAGGGGAGACCCAGTACTTC
CASSVTGETQYF
>TRBV19|TRBJ2-3|.|few
TGTGCCACTATATCCTCGGATGCTTTCACAGATACGCAGTATTTT
CATISSDAFTDTQYF
>TRBV25-1|TRBJ2-1|TRBD2|few
TGTGCCAGCAGTGAACCGGGAGGGTGGGGTGAGCAGTTCTTC
CASSEPGGWGEQFF
>TRBV7-8|TRBJ2-1|TRBD2|.
TGTGCCAGCAGCTTTAGCGGGAGGGCCGGGAATGAGCAGTTCTTC
CASSFSGRAGNEQFF
>TRBV7-9|TRBJ2-3|.|few
TGTGCCAGGCGCACAGATACGCAGTATTTT
CARRTDTQYF
>TRBV7-9|TRBJ2-5|.|.
TGTGCCAGCAGCCCCCCCGGGCCCGCCGGTAGGGAGACCCAGTACTTC
CASSPPGPAGRETQYF
>TRBV7-2|TRBJ1-5|.|.
TGTGCCAGCAGCTTTGGGACGGACAATCAGCCCCAGCATTTT
CASSFGTDNQPQHF
>TRBV7-2|TRBJ2-1|.|.
TGTGCCAGCAGCTCCCGGGACATCAACTACAATGAGCAGTTCTTC
CASSSRDINYNEQFF